The source of this TCR beta chain is a study of CD8 T cells in Susac syndrome. RNA, at about 0.5 to 1 ug, was reverse transcribed with random hexamers. TCRdb reanalysed the immunoSEQ multiplex PCR reads using MiXCR and keeps one entry per CDR3 protein. This table holds 210,000 or so distinct CDR3 sequences, 85% to 95% found once. The CDR3 has 13 residues. CDR1 is SGHDT, CDR2 YYEEEE, per germline. This clonotype was seen a few times. Its specificity is unknown. Germline is not matched at one junction end, which may reflect a read error. Study results and caveats: The CD4+ T cell repertoires in Susac syndrome did not show any clonal expansion.

V gene TRBV5-6 combines with J gene TRBJ1-1; D is uncertain. This sequence was found in a human donor with Susac syndrome. The sequencing input was CD4+ T cells from PBMCs. The CDR3 loop reads CASSDRSNTEAFF. The CDR3 nucleotides read TGTGCCAGCAGCGATCGGAGCAACACTGAGGCTTTCTTT.